This is a list of T cell receptor beta chains from one sample in a study of T cells in Graves' hyperthyroidism and ophthalmopathy. Using its own MiXCR run on the multiplex PCR reads, TCRdb lists one record per CDR3 protein. The table includes some 720,000 distinct CDR3 sequences, 16% detected once. The specimen sequenced was blood. All receptors derive from a young man with Graves' hyperthyroidism. Each CDR3 is given with its conserved first and last residue. Fields, in order: clone size, J gene, D gene, V gene, CDR3 length, CDR3 protein, CDR3 DNA. The D gene is left open where the match is weak. Only part of the rows carry a size: once, few, many, or a class if the clone is expanded.

>NA|TRBJ1-4|NA|TRBV4-1|16
CASSQESGRFYEKLFF
TGCGCCAGCAGCCAAGAGTCAGGCAGGTTTTATGAAAAACTGTTTTTT
>few|TRBJ2-3|TRBD2|TRBV7-2|16
CASSFRGRASTDTQYF
TGTGCCAGCAGCTTTAGAGGGAGGGCTAGCACAGATACGCAGTATTTT
>many|TRBJ1-1|NA|TRBV6-1|13
CASSAGGNTEAFF
TGTGCCAGCAGTGCCGGGGGGAACACTGAAGCTTTCTTT
>many|TRBJ2-7|NA|TRBV30|13
CAWGGGPPYEQYF
TGTGCCTGGGGGGGGGGCCCCCCCTACGAGCAGTACTTC
>few|TRBJ2-1|NA|TRBV20-1|15
CSARVRLSSYNEQFF
TGCAGTGCTAGAGTGCGTCTGAGCTCCTACAATGAGCAGTTCTTC
>few|TRBJ1-2|NA|TRBV2|13
CASSEAFLGGGTF
TGTGCCAGCAGTGAGGCCTTCCTAGGCGGCGGCACCTTC
>NA|TRBJ2-6|NA|TRBV7-3|16
CASSHSGISGANVLTF
TGTGCCAGCAGCCATTCAGGGATCTCTGGGGCCAACGTCCTGACTTTC
>few|TRBJ1-6|TRBD1|TRBV7-2|16
CASSLSTGANGSPLHF
TGTGCCAGCAGCCTTTCGACAGGGGCGAACGGTTCACCCCTCCACTTT
>many|TRBJ2-2|NA|TRBV24-1|14
CATSESRNTGELFF
TGTGCCACCAGTGAGTCCAGAAACACCGGGGAGCTGTTTTTT
>few|TRBJ1-2|NA|TRBV6-2/TRBV6-3|14
CASSTPGGWYGYTF
TGTGCCAGCAGTACTCCGGGGGGCTGGTATGGCTACACCTTC
>few|TRBJ2-3|NA|TRBV20-1|13
CSARASLGDTQYF
TGCAGTGCTAGAGCCTCACTAGGAGATACGCAGTATTTT
>NA|TRBJ1-4|TRBD1|TRBV29-1|15
CSAEGQGGTNEKLFF
TGCAGCGCTGAGGGGCAGGGGGGTACTAATGAAAAACTGTTTTTT
>few|TRBJ1-2|NA|TRBV14|13
CASSQTGYYGYTF
TGTGCCAGCAGCCAGACAGGTTACTATGGCTACACCTTC
>many|TRBJ1-5|NA|TRBV3-1|14
CASSQDSLGRAQHF
TGTGCCAGCAGCCAAGATAGCCTCGGTCGGGCCCAGCATTTT
>many|TRBJ2-3|TRBD2|TRBV2|15
CASRKGLAQRDTQYF
TGTGCCAGCAGAAAAGGACTAGCCCAGCGTGATACGCAGTATTTT
>many|TRBJ2-1|NA|TRBV28|15
CASSPPGLGYNEQFF
TGTGCCAGCAGCCCCCCAGGACTGGGATACAATGAGCAGTTCTTC
>few|TRBJ2-1|TRBD2|TRBV7-3|15
CASSLRLAGRDEQFF
TGTGCCAGCAGCTTAAGGCTAGCGGGAAGGGATGAGCAGTTCTTC
>many|TRBJ1-1|NA|TRBV30|13
CAWSNGVGTEAFF
TGTGCCTGGAGCAACGGAGTCGGCACTGAAGCTTTCTTT
>few|TRBJ1-6|TRBD1|TRBV18|15
CASSLHRGGNSPLHF
TGTGCCAGCTCACTGCACAGGGGCGGCAATTCACCCCTCCACTTT
>NA|TRBJ1-5|NA|TRBV28|20
CASRRGRRARILYSNQPQHF
TGTGCCAGCAGGCGGGGCCGCCGCGCCCGCATCCTTTATAGCAATCAGCCCCAGCATTTT
>NA|TRBJ2-2|NA|TRBV28|16
CASRNEQGGWTGELFF
TGTGCCAGCAGAAACGAACAGGGAGGGTGGACCGGGGAGCTGTTTTTT
>many|TRBJ2-5|TRBD1|TRBV7-9|18
CASSLGSWQGQLQETQYF
TGTGCCAGCAGCTTGGGATCCTGGCAGGGACAGCTCCAAGAGACCCAGTACTTC
>many|TRBJ2-3|TRBD2|TRBV12-3/TRBV12-4|16
CASSLRSGRAPDTQYF
TGTGCCAGCAGTTTAAGAAGCGGGAGGGCCCCAGATACGCAGTATTTT
>NA|TRBJ1-2|NA|TRBV20-1|14
CSAGGGAVHRGYTF
TGCAGTGCTGGTGGGGGGGCCGTCCATCGGGGCTACACCTTC
>few|TRBJ2-2|TRBD2|TRBV20-1|15
CSASSLAGASGELFF
TGCAGTGCTAGCAGCCTAGCGGGAGCAAGCGGGGAGCTGTTTTTT
>NA|TRBJ1-2|TRBD1|TRBV7-3|16
CASRLPGQGANYGYTF
TGTGCCAGCAGACTTCCGGGACAGGGAGCTAACTATGGCTACACCTTC
>few|TRBJ2-6|NA|TRBV2|16
CASSERGSGGANVLTF
TGTGCCAGCAGTGAAAGAGGGTCGGGCGGGGCCAACGTCCTGACTTTC
>NA|TRBJ2-7|NA|TRBV6-1|16
CASSAYSTSLSYEQYF
TGTGCCAGCAGTGCCTATTCGACAAGCTTATCCTACGAGCAGTACTTC
>NA|TRBJ2-1|TRBD1|TRBV18|17
CASSLSKGTGTYNEQFF
TGTGCCAGCTCACTAAGCAAGGGGACAGGGACCTACAATGAGCAGTTCTTC
>many|TRBJ1-4|NA|TRBV12-3/TRBV12-4|15
CASRPGWATNEKLFF
TGTGCCAGCAGGCCCGGGTGGGCAACTAATGAAAAACTGTTTTTT
>many|TRBJ2-3|NA|TRBV7-2|15
CASSLELGTSREQYF
TGTGCCAGCAGCTTAGAGTTAGGCACCTCCAGGGAGCAGTATTTT
>few|TRBJ2-1|TRBD2|TRBV24-1|16
CATSDVTGTSDNEQFF
TGTGCCACCAGTGATGTAACCGGGACTAGCGACAATGAGCAGTTCTTC
>many|TRBJ2-1|TRBD2|TRBV2|17
CASSEPTSGDGANEQFF
TGTGCCAGCAGTGAACCTACTAGCGGGGATGGGGCGAATGAGCAGTTCTTC
>NA|TRBJ2-7|TRBD2|TRBV2|16
CASSEALGGLAAEQYF
TGTGCCAGCAGTGAAGCGCTTGGGGGACTAGCGGCCGAGCAGTACTTC
>NA|TRBJ2-5|TRBD2|TRBV10-2|15
CASSGSPLAGETQYF
TGCGCCAGCAGTGGTTCTCCACTAGCGGGAGAGACCCAGTACTTC
>NA|TRBJ2-7|TRBD1|TRBV4-2|15
CASSQDPRGQDEQYF
TGTGCCAGCAGCCAAGATCCTAGGGGGCAGGACGAGCAGTACTTC
>many|TRBJ1-2|TRBD1|TRBV28|13
CASSWDRAYGYTF
TGTGCCAGCAGCTGGGACAGAGCCTATGGCTACACCTTC
>NA|TRBJ2-5|TRBD2|TRBV2|15
CASSPLAGSEETQYF
TGTGCCAGCAGTCCTCTAGCGGGAAGTGAAGAGACCCAGTACTTC
>many|TRBJ2-1|NA|TRBV28|13
CASSLRQYNEQFF
TGTGCCAGCAGTTTAAGGCAGTACAATGAGCAGTTCTTC